This section outlines one T cell receptor beta chain sequence together with its context. This entry belongs to a study of blood T cell repertoires in COVID-19. Turning to the study itself: PBMCs, B-cell-depleted T cells, or T cells were the source of the cDNA or gDNA that made up the material.

Measured with immunoSEQ multiplex PCR; TCRdb has only the in-frame clones, and not every one. Of about 120,000 clones listed, about 80% were seen once; the top ten hold less than 7.5%. The CDR3 runs to 15 residues. Trimming at V came to 1 base and at J to 7 bases, leaving 4 bases not matched to a gene. Germline CDR1 is MDHEN and CDR2 is SYDVKM. V gene TRBV28 combines with J gene TRBJ1-6, with 7 positions matching TRBD1. Sample: peripheral blood. This clonotype originated in an older man with acute or convalescent COVID-19. For the CDR3, the DNA is TGTGCCAGCAGTTTATATACAGGGGTCAATTCACCCCTCCACTTT. Translating it yields CASSLYTGVNSPLHF.